These T cell receptor beta chains were read from a single sample in a study of T-cell memory formation after mild COVID-19. MiXCR, run by TCRdb on the 5' RACE reads, gives a single entry per CDR3 protein. The table lists more than 250,000 distinct CDR3 sequences, 15% to 20% of them singletons. The sequenced sample was PBMCs or a T cell subset sorted from them (not recorded which). All receptors come from a man younger than 35 who had mild COVID-19 (a few samples of this study predate the infection). Cell type and time point are not known. CDR3s include the opening cysteine and the closing phenylalanine or tryptophan. The D gene is left open where the match is weak. Size tells how often a clone was seen (once, few, many) or the class of an expanded clone, and some rows leave it out.

>.|TRBV5-6|.|TRBJ2-7
TGTGCCAGCAGCTGGAGGGAGAGCTCCTACGAGCAGTACTTC
CASSWRESSYEQYF
>few|TRBV2|.|TRBJ2-7
TGTGCCACCTCTGGGGACGAGCAGTACTTC
CATSGDEQYF
>.|TRBV9|TRBD1|TRBJ2-1
TGTGCCAGCAGCGCAAACAACAGGGGATGGGGTGAGCAGTTCTTC
CASSANNRGWGEQFF
>.|TRBV5-1|.|TRBJ2-2
TGCGCCAGCAGCTCAGACGGTAACACCGGGGAGCTGTTTTTT
CASSSDGNTGELFF
>.|TRBV6-2/TRBV6-3|TRBD2|TRBJ2-3
TGTGCCAGCAGTAAACAACCCCAACTAGCGGGGGAGACAGATACGCAGTATTTT
CASSKQPQLAGETDTQYF
>.|TRBV10-3|.|TRBJ1-1
TGTGCCATCAGTGGGTTGAGGCAGGACAACACTGAAGCTTTCTTT
CAISGLRQDNTEAFF
>many|TRBV4-3|.|TRBJ2-5
TGCGCCAGCAGCCGCCTCGCGGGGTCCGGGCAGACCCAGTACTTC
CASSRLAGSGQTQYF
>many|TRBV6-6|TRBD2|TRBJ2-2
TGTGCCAGCAGTGCCGCTAGCGGGCTTGACACCGGGGAGCTGTTTTTT
CASSAASGLDTGELFF
>few|TRBV6-4|.|TRBJ2-1
TGTGCCAGCAGTGAAGATGGAGCGGAACCCTACAATGAGCAGTTCTTC
CASSEDGAEPYNEQFF
>.|TRBV4-3|.|TRBJ2-7
TGCGCCAGCAGCTACTCGGGACAAACCTACGAGCAGTACTTC
CASSYSGQTYEQYF
>.|TRBV4-3|.|TRBJ1-4
TGCGCCAGCAGCCAAGATTATCCTTCTAATGAAAAACTGTTTTTT
CASSQDYPSNEKLFF
>.|TRBV24-1|.|TRBJ1-1
TGTGCCACCAGTGACCCGAGGGGGGCTAACACTGAAGCTTTCTTT
CATSDPRGANTEAFF
>.|TRBV12-3/TRBV12-4|.|TRBJ2-5
TGTGCCAGCAGCCAAGCGGTACAAGAGACCCAGTACTTC
CASSQAVQETQYF
>many|TRBV10-3|.|TRBJ2-2
TGTGCCATCAGTGGCTTGGGGAACACCGGGGAGCTGTTTTTT
CAISGLGNTGELFF
>.|TRBV3-1|TRBD1|TRBJ2-1
TGTGCCAGCAGCCATCTCGGGACAGGCCACAATGAGCAGTTCTTC
CASSHLGTGHNEQFF
>few|TRBV6-2/TRBV6-3|.|TRBJ1-5
TGTGCCAGCAGTTACTCGGGGGGCTGGGGCAATCAGCCCCAGCATTTT
CASSYSGGWGNQPQHF
>few|TRBV3-1|.|TRBJ1-1
TGTGCCAGCAGCCAAGGGGGGGGCACTGAAGCTTTCTTT
CASSQGGGTEAFF
>few|TRBV12-3/TRBV12-4|TRBD1|TRBJ1-5
TGTGCCAGCACAGGGACAGGGGGCAATCAGCCCCAGCATTTT
CASTGTGGNQPQHF
>few|TRBV5-1|TRBD2|TRBJ2-1
TGCGCCAGCAGCTCGAGCGGGGGGGCTCCCCGGTACAATGAGCAGTTCTTC
CASSSSGGAPRYNEQFF
>many|TRBV7-3|.|TRBJ2-2
TGTGCCAGCAGCTATAACCAGAACACCGGGGAGCTGTTTTTT
CASSYNQNTGELFF
>few|TRBV4-3|.|TRBJ1-2
TGCGCCAGCAGCCAAGAGGAAGGGTTGAACTATGGCTACACCTTC
CASSQEEGLNYGYTF
>.|TRBV7-6|TRBD2|TRBJ2-1
TGTGCCAGCAGCTTTGGGACTAGCCGTAACAATGAGCAGTTCTTC
CASSFGTSRNNEQFF
>few|TRBV5-1|TRBD2|TRBJ2-3
TGCGCCAGCAGCTTGGACACTAGCGGGGGGGCCACAGATACGCAGTATTTT
CASSLDTSGGATDTQYF
>few|TRBV7-2|.|TRBJ2-3
TGTGCCAGCAGCTTAGCCGGGGCATCCGATACGCAGTATTTT
CASSLAGASDTQYF
>few|TRBV7-3|.|TRBJ2-1
TGTGCCAGCAGCCGCCAGGGGGGCGTCGATGAGCAGTTCTTC
CASSRQGGVDEQFF
>.|TRBV5-8|.|TRBJ1-1
TGTGCCAGCAGCGCCCCGGGGGTTGGCACTGAAGCTTTCTTT
CASSAPGVGTEAFF
>many|TRBV7-6|.|TRBJ2-1
TGTGCCAGCAGCTTATGGGGCCAGGACTCCTACAATGAGCAGTTCTTC
CASSLWGQDSYNEQFF
>many|TRBV15|.|TRBJ2-3
TGTGCCACCAGCAGAGGAACTCATACGCAGTATTTT
CATSRGTHTQYF
>.|TRBV6-5|.|TRBJ1-1
TGTGCCAGCAGGAACCCGGGACACCGACAAGCTTTCTTT
CASRNPGHRQAFF
>.|TRBV5-1|.|TRBJ2-5
TGCGCCAGCAGCCTGGCGAGGGGGGCGGTCCAAGAGACCCAGTACTTC
CASSLARGAVQETQYF
>few|TRBV7-2|.|TRBJ2-5
TGTGCCAGCAGCAAAGGCGCGGCGTGGGAGACCCAGTACTTC
CASSKGAAWETQYF
>few|TRBV4-1|.|TRBJ2-1
TGCGCCAGCAGCCAAGCAGAGAGCTCCTACAATGAGCAGTTCTTC
CASSQAESSYNEQFF
>many|TRBV7-2|.|TRBJ1-5
TGTGCCAGCAGCACCCGACAGGGCAATCAGCCCCAGCATTTT
CASSTRQGNQPQHF
>.|TRBV7-2|TRBD2|TRBJ2-1
TGTGCCAGCAGCTTAGACAGCGGGGGCTACAATGAGCAGTTCTTC
CASSLDSGGYNEQFF
>.|TRBV27|.|TRBJ1-6
TGTGCCAGCAGGTGGGGAGGGGTATCGCCCCTCCACTTT
CASRWGGVSPLHF
>few|TRBV4-3|.|TRBJ2-4
TGCGCCAGCAGCCAAGACACGGGGAATAGAAACATTCAGTACTTC
CASSQDTGNRNIQYF
>few|TRBV4-3|.|TRBJ1-1
TGCGCCAGCAGCCAAGCCATGGGGGCAGGTACTGAAGCTTTCTTT
CASSQAMGAGTEAFF
>few|TRBV12-3/TRBV12-4|TRBD1|TRBJ2-1
TGTGCCAGCAGTCTGAGGACAGGGGAGGATGAGCAGTTCTTC
CASSLRTGEDEQFF
>many|TRBV4-3|.|TRBJ1-6
TGCGCCAGCAGCCGCCTCGGACAGTATAATTCACCCCTCCACTTT
CASSRLGQYNSPLHF
>many|TRBV7-9|.|TRBJ1-1
TGTGCCAGCAGCACAAGAACAGGGAACACTGAAGCTTTCTTT
CASSTRTGNTEAFF
>many|TRBV28|.|TRBJ1-5
TGTGCCAGCAGTTTCTCGGGCCAGCCCCAGCATTTT
CASSFSGQPQHF
>few|TRBV12-3/TRBV12-4|.|TRBJ2-2
TGTGCCAGCAGTCCTCTGGCCAGATTTGGCTTCGCGAACACCGGGGAGCTGTTTTTT
CASSPLARFGFANTGELFF
>few|TRBV7-2|TRBD1|TRBJ1-2
TGTGCCAGCAGCATACGACAGGGGGCGGGGGACTATGGCTACACCTTC
CASSIRQGAGDYGYTF
>many|TRBV12-3/TRBV12-4|TRBD2|TRBJ2-1
TGTGCCAGCAGTTTTCGGCGGGGGGGCTCCTACAATGAGCAGTTCTTC
CASSFRRGGSYNEQFF
>many|TRBV18|.|TRBJ2-3
TGTGCCAGCTCACCGGGCGGGGTCGGCACAGATACGCAGTATTTT
CASSPGGVGTDTQYF
>.|TRBV7-2|TRBD2|TRBJ2-3
TGTGCCAGCAGCCGACCCCGGGGGGGGTCGAATACGCAGTATTTT
CASSRPRGGSNTQYF
>many|TRBV20-1|.|TRBJ2-7
TGCAGTGCTACCCCATACGAGCAGTACTTC
CSATPYEQYF
>.|TRBV6-2/TRBV6-3|.|TRBJ1-2
TGTGCCAGCATCGACCTCCCCAGATCTAACTATGGCTACACCTTC
CASIDLPRSNYGYTF
>.|TRBV11-2|TRBD1|TRBJ2-3
TGTGCCAGCAGCTTAACAGGGGGCGTTGCAGATACGCAGTATTTT
CASSLTGGVADTQYF